The rows below give T cell receptor beta chains drawn from one sample of a study of blood T cell repertoires in COVID-19. Here immunoSEQ multiplex PCR was the method, and the copy in TCRdb shows in-frame clones only, minus some. The table includes tens of thousands of clones, 85% to 90% detected once. The sequenced sample consisted of peripheral blood. Source of these receptors: a woman older than 75 in a cohort sampled during active or convalescent COVID-19. CDR3s leave out the opening cysteine and the closing phenylalanine or tryptophan. Each record gives: clone size, D gene, V gene, CDR3 protein. A D gene is named only where the DNA matches it firmly. A clone size is listed for some rows: how often the clone was seen (once, few, many), or a class if it is expanded.

. | . | TRBV5-4 | ASSLATSLRNEQF
. | . | TRBV30 | AFSGRTEAF
few | . | TRBV28 | ASSFTGTGNTIY
. | . | TRBV29-1 | SVLRDPPAGTQY
. | . | TRBV10-1 | ASSRKEGLGGYT
. | . | TRBV11-3 | ASSLAPTSIRNEQF
. | TRBD1 | TRBV6-5 | ASRPTGAGNEKLF
. | . | TRBV30 | AWTNGYEQY
few | TRBD1 | TRBV5-4 | ASSPGQGNSNEKLF
. | . | TRBV2 | ASSEARTDTAYEQY
. | TRBD1 | TRBV29-1 | SGKEGAGGYGYT
. | . | TRBV28 | ASRSDRYTEAF
. | . | TRBV6-6 | ASSYGFGGNYGYT
. | . | TRBV11-1 | ASSLRLARRDTQY
few | TRBD2 | TRBV7-2 | ASSFGLGVYEQY
. | . | TRBV11-1 | ASSGTVQSSYNEQF
. | TRBD2 | TRBV11-2 | ASSYRRPGLAWNEQF
. | . | TRBV5-1 | ASSLGSGLEAF
. | . | TRBV28 | ASSWGQSNYGYT
. | TRBD1 | TRBV24-1 | ATSDPTPGTGYYGYT
. | . | TRBV12-3/TRBV12-4 | ASSLQSLDGYT
. | TRBD1 | TRBV5-1 | ASRLGQDTEAF
. | . | TRBV9 | ASSLVGQPSTDTQY
. | TRBD2 | TRBV7-6 | ATGASGSFNEQF
. | TRBD1 | TRBV28 | ASSLPDRQNQPQH